This T cell receptor (beta chain) was documented in a study of CD8 T cells in Susac syndrome. The RNA, roughly 0.45 to 1 ug, was put through reverse transcription using random hexamers. MiXCR, run by TCRdb on the immunoSEQ multiplex PCR reads, gives a single entry per CDR3 protein. Of about 240,000 distinct CDR3 sequences listed, about 96% were seen once; the top ten hold about 0.095%. With 8 bases removed from V and 8 bases from J, the gap between germline ends came to 12 bases. In germline, CDR1 is MNHEY, CDR2 SVGAGI. The CDR3 runs 12 residues. This receptor was identified in a human donor with Susac syndrome. Sample: CD4+ T cells from PBMCs. V and J are TRBV6-5 and TRBJ1-4; D is ambiguous. CDR3 protein: CASRRGSEKLFF. In DNA form, the CDR3 reads TGTGCCAGCCGACGAGGCAGCGAAAAACTGTTTTTT.